Reported below is one T cell receptor (beta chain). Antigen unknown. These data come from a study of PD-1 blockade in classical Hodgkin lymphoma. Findings of the study overall: Partial responders and progressors had significantly lower baseline TCR diversity.

Brentuximab vedotin exposure varied among the patients, all of whom had relapsed after autologous stem cell transplantation. Sequencing was performed with immunoSEQ multiplex PCR; in TCRdb, only in-frame clones are kept and a portion is missing. This table holds 130,000 to 150,000 clones, about 78% found once. The CDR3 spans 14 residues. V was pared by 8 bases and J by 3 bases, with 13 bases between. Germline CDR1 and CDR2: MNHNS and SASEGT. The rearrangement links TRBV6-1 to TRBJ1-4, with D tentatively TRBD1 (5 bases). The source material was peripheral blood mononuclear cells (PBMCs), sampled before the second cycle of nivolumab. The receptor comes from a human donor with classical Hodgkin lymphoma. As DNA, the CDR3 is TGTGCCAGCCTAAAACCAGGGCCTAATGAAAAACTGTTTTTT. Translating it yields CASLKPGPNEKLFF.